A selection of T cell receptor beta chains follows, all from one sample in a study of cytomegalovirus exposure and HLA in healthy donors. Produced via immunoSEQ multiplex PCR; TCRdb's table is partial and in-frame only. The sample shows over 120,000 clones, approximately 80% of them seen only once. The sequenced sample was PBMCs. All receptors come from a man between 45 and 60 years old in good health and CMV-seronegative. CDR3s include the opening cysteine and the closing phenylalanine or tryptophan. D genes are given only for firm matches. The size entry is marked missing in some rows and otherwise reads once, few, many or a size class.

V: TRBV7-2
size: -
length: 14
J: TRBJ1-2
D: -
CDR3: CASSPRGTNYGYTF
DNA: TGTGCCAGCAGCCCTAGGGGCACTAACTATGGCTACACCTTC

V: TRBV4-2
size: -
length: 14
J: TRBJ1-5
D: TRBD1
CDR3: CASSQTGGDQPQHF
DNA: TGTGCCAGCAGCCAGACAGGGGGTGATCAGCCCCAGCATTTT

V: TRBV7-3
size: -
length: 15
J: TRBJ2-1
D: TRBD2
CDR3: CASKRSGAIYNEQFF
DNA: TGTGCCAGCAAGCGAAGCGGGGCAATCTACAATGAGCAGTTCTTC

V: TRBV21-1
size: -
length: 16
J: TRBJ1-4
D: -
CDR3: CVSSKVLQGSNEKLFF
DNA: TGTGTCAGCAGCAAAGTCTTACAGGGTAGTAATGAAAAACTGTTTTTT

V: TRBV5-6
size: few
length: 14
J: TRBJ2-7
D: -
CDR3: CASSLYSTSYEQYF
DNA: TGTGCCAGCAGCTTGTATTCCACTTCCTACGAGCAGTACTTC

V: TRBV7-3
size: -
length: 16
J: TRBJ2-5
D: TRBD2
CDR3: CASSLAGGLVGETQYF
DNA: TGTGCCAGCAGCTTAGCAGGAGGACTAGTGGGAGAGACCCAGTACTTC

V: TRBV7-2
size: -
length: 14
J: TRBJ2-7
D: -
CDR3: CASSLAGGPHEQYF
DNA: TGTGCCAGCAGCTTAGCTGGCGGCCCGCACGAGCAGTACTTC

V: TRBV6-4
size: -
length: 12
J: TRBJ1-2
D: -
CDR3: CASKQGDGGYTF
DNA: TGTGCCAGCAAACAGGGTGACGGTGGCTACACCTTC

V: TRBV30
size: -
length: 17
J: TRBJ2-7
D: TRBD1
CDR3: CAWSFPGAGQVAYEQYF
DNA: TGTGCCTGGAGTTTCCCCGGTGCGGGACAGGTGGCCTACGAGCAGTACTTC

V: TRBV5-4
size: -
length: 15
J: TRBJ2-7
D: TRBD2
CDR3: CASSLAATSGIEQYF
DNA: TGTGCCAGCAGCTTGGCTGCGACTAGCGGGATCGAGCAGTACTTC

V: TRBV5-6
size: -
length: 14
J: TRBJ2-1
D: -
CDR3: CASSWISGYNEQFF
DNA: TGTGCCAGCAGTTGGATATCCGGGTACAATGAGCAGTTCTTC

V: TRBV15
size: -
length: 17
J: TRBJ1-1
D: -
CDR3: CATSRGGSKSRNTEAFF
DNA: TGTGCCACCAGCCGGGGGGGGTCGAAGAGTAGGAACACTGAAGCTTTCTTT

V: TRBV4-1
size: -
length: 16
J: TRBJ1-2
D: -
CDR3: CASSQGQGGFRYGYTF
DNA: TGCGCCAGCAGCCAGGGGCAGGGAGGTTTTCGCTATGGCTACACCTTC

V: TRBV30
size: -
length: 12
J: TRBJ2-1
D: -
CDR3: CAWRTGNNEQFF
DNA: TGTGCCTGGAGAACAGGTAACAATGAGCAGTTCTTC

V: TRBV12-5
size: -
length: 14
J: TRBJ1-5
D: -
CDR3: CASGLGRVNQPQHF
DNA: TGTGCTAGTGGTCTTGGGCGGGTCAATCAGCCCCAGCATTTT

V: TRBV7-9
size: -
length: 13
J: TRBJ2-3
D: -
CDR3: CASRTSSTDTQYF
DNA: TGTGCCAGTCGGACTTCTAGCACAGATACGCAGTATTTT

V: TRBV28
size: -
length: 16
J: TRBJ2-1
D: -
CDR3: CASSKPGQRAYNEQFF
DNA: TGTGCCAGCAGTAAACCCGGACAAAGGGCCTACAATGAGCAGTTCTTC

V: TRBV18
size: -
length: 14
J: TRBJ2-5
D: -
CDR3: CASSPPGMSETQYF
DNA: TGTGCCAGCTCACCACCGGGCATGTCGGAGACCCAGTACTTC

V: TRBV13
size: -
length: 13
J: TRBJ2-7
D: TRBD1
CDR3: CASSWGQTYEQYF
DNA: TGTGCCAGCAGCTGGGGACAGACCTACGAGCAGTACTTC

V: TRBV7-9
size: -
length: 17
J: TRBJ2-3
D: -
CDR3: CASSLRRGRTHTDTQYF
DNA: TGTGCCAGCAGCTTGCGGAGGGGCCGAACCCACACAGATACGCAGTATTTT

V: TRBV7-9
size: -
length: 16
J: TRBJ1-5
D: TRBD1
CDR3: CASSLEGTGGRQPQHF
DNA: TGTGCCAGCAGCCTTGAAGGGACAGGGGGCAGGCAGCCCCAGCATTTT

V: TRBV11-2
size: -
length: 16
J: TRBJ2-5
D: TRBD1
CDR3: CASSLVGGRGKETQYF
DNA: TGTGCCAGCAGCTTAGTAGGGGGCCGAGGGAAAGAGACCCAGTACTTC

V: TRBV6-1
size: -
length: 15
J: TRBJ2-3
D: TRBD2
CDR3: CASRDRLAATDTQYF
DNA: TGTGCCAGCAGGGATCGACTAGCGGCCACAGATACGCAGTATTTT

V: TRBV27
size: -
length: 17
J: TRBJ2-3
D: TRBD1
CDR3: CASSFSPGGRVPDTQYF
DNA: TGTGCCAGCAGTTTCTCCCCAGGGGGCCGGGTCCCAGATACGCAGTATTTT

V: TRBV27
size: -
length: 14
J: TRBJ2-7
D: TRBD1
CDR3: CASSFRDRSYEQYF
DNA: TGTGCCAGCAGTTTCCGGGACAGGTCCTACGAGCAGTACTTC

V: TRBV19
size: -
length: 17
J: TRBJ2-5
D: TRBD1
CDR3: CASSGPPGQSSWETQYF
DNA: TGTGCCAGTAGCGGGCCCCCGGGACAGTCTAGTTGGGAGACCCAGTACTTC

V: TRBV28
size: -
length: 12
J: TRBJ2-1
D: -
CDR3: CASSLRDNTEFF
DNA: TGTGCCAGCAGTTTGCGCGACAATACCGAGTTCTTC

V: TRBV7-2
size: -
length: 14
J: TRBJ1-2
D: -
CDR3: CASSSLGQGYGYTF
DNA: TGTGCCAGCAGCTCACTGGGGCAGGGCTATGGCTACACCTTC

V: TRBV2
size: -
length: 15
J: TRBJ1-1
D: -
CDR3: CASTPPLGENTEAFF
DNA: TGTGCCAGCACCCCCCCCTTAGGGGAAAACACTGAAGCTTTCTTT

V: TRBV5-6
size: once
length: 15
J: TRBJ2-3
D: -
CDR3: CASSEWTGSRDTQYF
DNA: TGTGCCAGCAGCGAATGGACGGGAAGTCGCGATACGCAGTATTTT

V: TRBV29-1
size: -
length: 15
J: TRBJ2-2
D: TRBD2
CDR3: CSANGLAGNTGELFF
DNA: TGCAGCGCGAATGGACTAGCGGGAAACACCGGGGAGCTGTTTTTT

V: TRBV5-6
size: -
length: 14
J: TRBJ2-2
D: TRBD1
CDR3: CASSYDRATGELFF
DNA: TGTGCCAGCAGCTATGACAGGGCCACCGGGGAGCTGTTTTTT

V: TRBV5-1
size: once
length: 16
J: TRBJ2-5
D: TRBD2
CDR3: CASSTGLAGREETQYF
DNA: TGCGCCAGCAGCACGGGACTAGCGGGAAGGGAGGAGACCCAGTACTTC

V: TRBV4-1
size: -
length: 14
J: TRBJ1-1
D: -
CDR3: CASSPQDMNTEAFF
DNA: TGCGCCAGCAGCCCCCAGGACATGAACACTGAAGCTTTCTTT

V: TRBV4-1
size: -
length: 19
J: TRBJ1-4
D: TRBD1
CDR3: CASSQVSPGQGTTNEKLFF
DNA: TGCGCCAGCAGCCAAGTCTCGCCGGGACAGGGGACCACTAATGAAAAACTGTTTTTT

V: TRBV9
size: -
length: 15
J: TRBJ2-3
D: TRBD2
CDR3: CASSNLAGARDTQYF
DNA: TGTGCCAGCAGCAATCTAGCGGGAGCTAGGGATACGCAGTATTTT

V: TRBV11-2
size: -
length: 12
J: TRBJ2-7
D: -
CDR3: CASSLGQTYKYF
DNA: TGTGCCAGCAGCTTAGGACAGACCTACAAGTACTTC

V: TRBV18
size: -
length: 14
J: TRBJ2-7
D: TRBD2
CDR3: CASTPGTSGYEQYF
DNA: TGTGCCAGCACACCAGGGACTAGCGGCTACGAGCAGTACTTC

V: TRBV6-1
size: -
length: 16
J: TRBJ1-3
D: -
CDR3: CASSDLAGKPGNTIYF
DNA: TGTGCCAGCAGTGATCTGGCAGGGAAGCCTGGAAACACCATATATTTT

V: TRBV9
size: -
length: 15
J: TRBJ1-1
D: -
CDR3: CASSVDQGRVTEAFF
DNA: TGTGCCAGCAGCGTAGACCAGGGAAGGGTCACTGAAGCTTTCTTT

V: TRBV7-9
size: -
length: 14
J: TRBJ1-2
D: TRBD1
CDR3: CASSQDRVVGGYTF
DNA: TGTGCCAGCAGCCAGGACAGGGTTGTGGGTGGCTACACCTTC

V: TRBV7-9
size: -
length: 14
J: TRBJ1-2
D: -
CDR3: CASSLITGSGGYTF
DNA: TGTGCCAGCAGCTTAATAACGGGGAGCGGTGGCTACACCTTC

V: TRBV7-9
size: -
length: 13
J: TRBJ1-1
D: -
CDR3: CASAKQGNTEAFF
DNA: TGTGCCAGCGCAAAACAGGGGAACACTGAAGCTTTCTTT

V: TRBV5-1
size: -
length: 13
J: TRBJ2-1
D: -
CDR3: CASSPNRDNEQFF
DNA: TGCGCCAGCAGCCCCAACCGAGACAATGAGCAGTTCTTC

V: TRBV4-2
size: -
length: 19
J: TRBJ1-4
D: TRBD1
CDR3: CASSQLRGTGAGTNEKLFF
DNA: TGTGCCAGCAGCCAACTTCGCGGCACAGGGGCAGGAACTAATGAAAAACTGTTTTTT

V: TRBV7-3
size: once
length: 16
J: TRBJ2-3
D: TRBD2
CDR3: CASSLSGGSPTDTQYF
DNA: TGTGCCAGCAGCTTAAGCGGGGGGTCACCCACAGATACGCAGTATTTT

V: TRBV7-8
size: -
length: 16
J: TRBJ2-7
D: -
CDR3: CASSLRSRVLSYEQYF
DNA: TGTGCCAGCAGCCTCCGGAGCAGGGTCCTCTCCTACGAGCAGTACTTC

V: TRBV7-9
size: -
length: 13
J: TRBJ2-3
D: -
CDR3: CASSLDTTDTQYF
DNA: TGTGCCAGCAGCCTGGACACTACAGATACGCAGTATTTT

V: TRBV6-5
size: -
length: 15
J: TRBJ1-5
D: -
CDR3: CASKAGGYSNQPQHF
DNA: TGTGCCAGCAAGGCCGGGGGATATAGCAATCAGCCCCAGCATTTT

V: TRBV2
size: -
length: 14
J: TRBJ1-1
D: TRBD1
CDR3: CASSATGFGTEAFF
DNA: TGTGCCAGCAGTGCGACAGGGTTTGGGACTGAAGCTTTCTTT

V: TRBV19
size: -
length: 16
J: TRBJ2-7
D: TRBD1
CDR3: CASSIGTGRSSYEQYF
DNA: TGTGCCAGTAGTATCGGGACAGGGCGAAGCTCCTACGAGCAGTACTTC

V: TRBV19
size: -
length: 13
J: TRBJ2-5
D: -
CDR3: CASSIAAGETQYF
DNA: TGTGCCAGTAGTATAGCGGCAGGGGAGACCCAGTACTTC

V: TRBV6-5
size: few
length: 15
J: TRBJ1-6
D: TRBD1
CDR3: CASTTTGGYNSPLHF
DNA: TGTGCCAGCACTACAACAGGGGGCTATAATTCACCCCTCCACTTT

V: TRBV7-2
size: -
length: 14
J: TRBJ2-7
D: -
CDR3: CASSQNRAPYEQYF
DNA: TGTGCCAGCAGCCAGAACAGGGCCCCCTACGAGCAGTACTTC

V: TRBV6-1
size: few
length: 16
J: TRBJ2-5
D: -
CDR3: CASSEALDRGQETQYF
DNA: TGTGCCAGCAGTGAAGCGCTGGACAGAGGCCAAGAGACCCAGTACTTC

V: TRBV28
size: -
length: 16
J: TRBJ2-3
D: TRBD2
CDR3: CASSTTSGGGTDTQYF
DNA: TGTGCCAGCAGTACGACTAGCGGGGGGGGCACAGATACGCAGTATTTT

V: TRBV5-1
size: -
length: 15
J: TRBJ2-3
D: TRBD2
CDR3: CASSLGSGGTDTQYF
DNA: TGCGCCAGCAGCTTGGGGTCGGGGGGAACAGATACGCAGTATTTT